These 21 T cell receptor beta chains were all obtained from the same sample, sequenced in a study of blood T cell repertoires in COVID-19. Here immunoSEQ multiplex PCR was the method, and the copy in TCRdb shows in-frame clones only, minus some. Of around 380,000 clones in the sample, around 87% were seen once. The material sequenced was PBMCs or T cells enriched from blood (not recorded which). The receptors were gathered from a man younger than 40 who had recovered from COVID-19.

The J gene is TRBJ1-1, the V gene TRBV5-1, with D tentatively TRBD1 (6 bases). V was cut by 3 bases and J by 0 bases, with 9 bases left in between. The V gene's germline CDR1 is SGHRS and CDR2 YFSETQ. The CDR3 totals 14 residues. The CDR3 DNA reads as TGCGCCAGCAGCTACGGACAGCTGAACACTGAAGCTTTCTTT. Amino acids: CASSYGQLNTEAFF.

The chain employs TRBV9 and TRBJ1-1; 8 bases are a match to TRBD1. V lost 4 bases and J lost 3; bases outside the gene matches: 11. The CDR3 has 16 amino acids. Germline assignment: CDR1 SGDLS and CDR2 YYNGEE. CDR3 nucleotides: TGTGCCAGCAGCCTTGGGACAGGATCGGGGGACACTGAAGCTTTCTTT. It yields the protein CASSLGTGSGDTEAFF.

The V gene is TRBV9, the J gene TRBJ2-1, with 14 bases aligning to TRBD2. The CDR3 sequence is 19 residues long. V lost 3 bases to trimming and J lost 9 bases; unmatched junction nucleotides: 17. Germline-derived CDR1 and CDR2 are SGDLS and YYNGEE. DNA of the CDR3: TGTGCCAGCAGCGAGACCAACAAGGGACTAGCGGGGGTCGTGGGTGAGCAGTTCTTC. Protein sequence: CASSETNKGLAGVVGEQFF.

The CDR3 loop reads CASSPQPGQGASNYGYTF. The DNA for the CDR3 is TGTGCCAGCAGTCCTCAACCGGGACAGGGGGCGTCTAACTATGGCTACACCTTC. The J gene is TRBJ1-2, the V gene TRBV27, with 12 bases identical to TRBD1. The germline V gene encodes CDR1 MNHEY and CDR2 SMNVEV (reference sequence). V shed 5 bases, J shed 0 bases, and the junction held 10 bases outside the gene matches. The CDR3 contains 18 residues.

The chain links TRBV13 to TRBJ1-6, with D maybe TRBD1 (5 bases). CDR3 length: 15 residues. Trimming took off 3 bases at V and 3 bases at J, with 9 bases between the two ends. CDR1 PRHDT and CDR2 FYEKMQ come from the germline V gene (reference sequence). CDR3: CASSLQGSYNSPLHF. In nucleotides, the CDR3 is TGTGCCAGCAGCTTGCAGGGAAGCTATAATTCACCCCTCCACTTT. The variable domain in full, with the rest retrieved from reference TRBV13 and TRBJ1-6, is AAGVIQSPRHLIKEKRETATLKCYPIPRHDTVYWYQQGPGQDPQFLISFYEKMQSDKGSIPDRFSAQQFSDYHSELNMSSLELGDSALYFCASSLQGSYNSPLHFGNGTRLTVT.

This chain uses TRBV12-5 with TRBJ1-5; D unresolved. Germline CDR1 and CDR2: LGHNT and FRNRAP. The CDR3 covers 12 residues. Deletions cut 5 bases from V and 5 bases from J, with 7 bases between. This CDR3 reads CASGLLYQPQHF. The CDR3 DNA reads as TGTGCTAGTGGTCTTCTGTATCAGCCCCAGCATTTT.

The rearrangement joins TRBV10-1 to TRBJ1-1; 10 bases agree with TRBD1. Germline CDR1 and CDR2: WNHNN and SYGVQD (reference sequence). V lost 0 bases to trimming and J lost 4 bases; unmatched junction nucleotides: 5. This CDR3 comprises 16 residues. DNA of the CDR3: TGCGCCAGCAGTGAGTCCAGGACAGGGGGGGGCACTGAAGCTTTCTTT. Translation gives CASSESRTGGGTEAFF.

The chain combines TRBV3-1 (or the pseudogene TRBV3-2) with TRBJ2-2; the D is unclear. The CDR3 is made up of 13 amino acids. CDR1 LGHDT and CDR2 YNNKEL come from the germline V gene (reference sequence). Deletions cut 2 bases from V and 3 bases from J, with 4 bases between. CDR3 residues: CASSQYYTGELFF. The CDR3 coding sequence is TGTGCCAGCAGCCAATACTACACCGGGGAGCTGTTTTTT.

The rearrangement joins TRBV7-8 to TRBJ2-5, with 12 bases that match TRBD2. Trimming at V came to 2 bases and at J to 7 bases, leaving 11 bases not matched to a gene. This CDR3 contains 17 residues. CDR1 SGHVS and CDR2 FQNEAQ come from the germline V gene. CDR3 amino acids: CASSLPSGTSGRLTQYF. The CDR3 DNA reads as TGTGCCAGCAGCTTACCTTCCGGGACTAGCGGGCGGTTGACCCAGTACTTC.

The chain carries TRBV15 and TRBJ2-5; D is undetermined. CDR3 length equals 14 residues. In germline, CDR1 is LNHNV, CDR2 YYDKDF (reference sequence). Deletions cut 1 base from V and 1 base from J, with 7 bases between. Here the CDR3 reads CATSRGTSQETQYF. The CDR3 nucleotides are TGTGCCACCAGCAGAGGTACAAGCCAAGAGACCCAGTACTTC. Using reference TRBV15 and TRBJ2-5 for the parts outside the CDR3, the full variable domain is DAMVIQNPRYQVTQFGKPVTLSCSQTLNHNVMYWYQQKSSQAPKLLFHYYDKDFNNEADTPDNFQSRRPNTSFCFLDIRSPGLGDTAMYLCATSRGTSQETQYFGPGTRLLVL.

The rearrangement links TRBV19 to TRBJ1-2, with 9 bases that match TRBD1. This CDR3 has 13 residues. J gave up 4 bases and V 7 bases, and 4 bases lay outside the gene matches. Germline V gene data show CDR1 as LNHDA and CDR2 as SQIVND (reference sequence). Here the CDR3 reads CASTRTGAYGYTF. The CDR3 DNA sequence: TGTGCCAGTACCCGGACAGGGGCCTATGGCTACACCTTC.

The J gene is TRBJ2-7, the V gene TRBV18; 9 bases agree with TRBD2. This CDR3 region has 15 residues. V lost 3 bases and J lost 4; bases outside the gene matches: 7. Germline lookup yields CDR1 KGHSH and CDR2 LQKENI. Here the CDR3 DNA reads TGTGCCAGCTCACCTTCTAGCGGGGCGATTTACGAGCAGTACTTC. Translated: CASSPSSGAIYEQYF.

V gene TRBV9 combines with J gene TRBJ1-2; a weak D match, TRBD1 (5 bases). CDR1 SGDLS and CDR2 YYNGEE come from the germline V gene. Trimming removed 4 bases from V and 0 bases from J, with 13 bases in between. CDR3 length: 15 residues. The CDR3 DNA sequence: TGTGCCAGCAGCTCAGGGATTTTAGCTAACTATGGCTACACCTTC. This encodes CASSSGILANYGYTF.

This chain links TRBV19 with TRBJ2-2; TRBD1 matches 7 bases. The CDR3 contains 16 residues. The germline V gene has CDR1 LNHDA and CDR2 SQIVND (reference sequence). V was clipped by 7 bases and J by 0 bases; unmatched bases: 8. The CDR3 DNA sequence: TGTGCCAGTACTTTTACCGGGACAGCGAACACCGGGGAGCTGTTTTTT. Amino acids: CASTFTGTANTGELFF.

This chain uses TRBV9 with TRBJ2-1, with a tentative D call TRBD2 (5 bases). This CDR3 region has 16 residues. The V end lost 0 bases, the J end lost 4 bases, and 14 bases lay between the germline ends. Germline lookup yields CDR1 SGDLS and CDR2 YYNGEE. In nucleotides, the CDR3 is TGTGCCAGCAGCGTAGCCCCCGGGATAGGGTACAATGAGCAGTTCTTC. Translated: CASSVAPGIGYNEQFF.

The CDR3 protein is CASSLDRGPYGYTF. CDR3 DNA: TGTGCCAGCAGCTTGGACAGGGGTCCGTATGGCTACACCTTC. The chain joins TRBV7-2 to TRBJ1-2; 9 nucleotides match TRBD1. The length of the CDR3 is 14 residues. From germline, CDR1 is SGHTA and CDR2 FQGNSA. V lost 3 bases and J lost 5; bases outside the gene matches: 4.

The rearrangement joins TRBV7-6 to TRBJ1-4, with 7 positions matching TRBD1. CDR1 and CDR2 (germline): SGHVS, FNYEAQ. This CDR3 region has 15 residues. The V gene end was trimmed by 7 bases and the J gene end by 5 bases; junction bases not matched to a gene: 10. CDR3 nucleotides: TGTGCCAGCACCTGGACCGGGACAGAGAATGAAAAACTGTTTTTT. Its translation is CASTWTGTENEKLFF.

The chain combines TRBV19 with TRBJ2-1; 9 bases are a match to TRBD2. Losses at the gene ends were 4 bases for V and 5 bases for J; bases not matched to a gene: 6. CDR1 LNHDA and CDR2 SQIVND come from the germline V gene (reference sequence). This CDR3 region has 15 residues. In DNA form, the CDR3 reads TGTGCCAGTAGTACGGGACAGCGGGGGGACAATGAGCAGTTCTTC. Translation gives CASSTGQRGDNEQFF.

The V and J genes are TRBV7-9 and TRBJ1-3, with 10 bases that match TRBD1. CDR3 length equals 17 residues. V gave up 4 bases and J gave up 0 bases; unmatched junction bases: 6. The V gene's germline CDR1 is SEHNR and CDR2 FQNEAQ (reference sequence). In nucleotides, the CDR3 is TGTGCCAGCAGCTCCTTGGGACAGGGGCTCTCTGGAAACACCATATATTTT. Translating gives CASSSLGQGLSGNTIYF.

The rearrangement joins TRBV3-1 (or the pseudogene TRBV3-2) to TRBJ1-2; 7 bases map to TRBD1. The CDR3 spans 13 residues. After removal of 1 base from V and 4 bases from J, the junction contained 0 bases not matched to a gene. In germline, CDR1 is LGHDT, CDR2 YNNKEL (reference sequence). The CDR3 spells CASSQGDSYGYTF. The CDR3 bases are TGTGCCAGCAGCCAAGGGGACAGCTATGGCTACACCTTC.

The chain has TRBV29-1 and TRBJ2-7, with 7 positions matching TRBD1. Germline CDR1 reads SQVTM; CDR2 reads ANQGSEA. This CDR3 spans 12 amino acids. Germline trimming cut 7 bases from V and 2 bases from J; bases unmatched to any gene: 5. CDR3 in amino acids: CSGWDSPYEQYF. Here the CDR3 DNA reads TGCAGCGGCTGGGACAGCCCCTACGAGCAGTACTTC.